Following are 19 T cell receptor beta chains from one sample sequenced in a study of metastatic and nonmetastatic thyroid tumors. Prior to thyroid surgery, none of the patients had received any treatment. TCRdb re-called the PCR reads through MiXCR. This sample has over 20,000 clones, with approximately 15% found just once. The sample taken for sequencing was tumor tissue. The source is a female donor with papillary thyroid cancer or a benign thyroid nodule (not recorded which). Some clones in this sample may be carry-over from other donors' samples.

This clone appeared many times. This sequence joins TRBV28 and TRBJ1-5, with D unresolved. The CDR3 is 15 residues long. Germline V lookup: CDR1 MDHEN, CDR2 SYDVKM. Trimming shortened V by 5 bases and J by 4 bases, and 15 bases separated the two germline ends. CDR3 nucleotides: TGTGCCAGCAGTATCCCATCACCTAGAAATCAGCCCCAGCATTTT. This gives the protein CASSIPSPRNQPQHF. Supplemented by reference TRBV28 and TRBJ1-5, the full variable domain reads DVKVTQSSRYLVKRTGEKVFLECVQDMDHENMFWYRQDPGLGLRLIYFSYDVKMKEKGDIPEGYSVSREKKERFSLILESASTNQTSMYLCASSIPSPRNQPQHFGDGTRLSIL.

Worth noting for this clone: Germline is not matched at one junction end, which may reflect a read error. The chain is built from TRBV24-1 and TRBJ2-1, with D tentatively TRBD1 (5 bases). The CDR3 extends over 16 amino acids. In germline, CDR1 is KGHDR, CDR2 SFDVKD. The CDR3 region is CATSDSARVLRNEQFF. Here the CDR3 DNA reads TGCGCCACCAGTGATTCCGCCAGGGTTCTTAGGAATGAGCAGTTCTTC.

In its sample, this clone was seen many times. The V and J genes are TRBV7-9 and TRBJ2-7, with TRBD1 as a possible D gene (5 bases). The CDR3 runs 13 residues. Trimming removed 5 bases at V and 3 bases at J, with 11 bases between. Germline lookup yields CDR1 SEHNR and CDR2 FQNEAQ (reference sequence). The CDR3 is CASSLTEFYEQYF. CDR3 DNA sequence: TGTGCCAGCAGCCTGACAGAATTCTACGAGCAGTACTTC.

With regard to this clone: A much more abundant neighbour one base away suggests this may be a read error. The chain carries TRBV10-3 and TRBJ2-3; D call uncertain. CDR3 length: 14 amino acids. Trimming stripped 3 bases from V and 5 bases from J, with 12 bases between. CDR1 is ENHRY, CDR2 SYGVKD, per germline. The CDR3 region has the DNA TGTGCCATCAGTGAACAGTTCTGGGGAGATACGCAGTATTTT. Translated, it gives CAISEQFWGDTQYF.

This clone was counted many times. This chain uses TRBV11-3 with TRBJ2-1; TRBD2 matches 11 bases. J was trimmed by 10 bases and V by 4 bases; bases with no gene match: 12. The CDR3 covers 16 residues. CDR1 is SGHNT, CDR2 YENEEA, per germline. CDR3 in DNA: TGTGCCAGCAGCTCTTACCAGACTAGCGGGGACGAGGAGCAGTTCTTC. It yields the protein CASSSYQTSGDEEQFF. The full variable domain, in which reference TRBV11-3 and TRBJ2-1 provide the parts outside the CDR3, is EAGVVQSPRYKIIEKKQPVAFWCNPISGHNTLYWYLQNLGQGPELLIRYENEEAVDDSQLPKDRFSAERLKGVDSTLKIQPAELGDSAVYLCASSSYQTSGDEEQFFGPGTRLTVL.

This sequence joins TRBV11-2 and TRBJ2-5; D may be TRBD1 (5 bases). V was trimmed by 4 bases and J by 4 bases, leaving 13 bases between them. The CDR3 has 14 residues. Per germline, CDR1 SGHAT and CDR2 FQNNGV. This chain's CDR3 is CASSSVQVLETQYF. CDR3 DNA: TGTGCCAGCAGCTCCGTACAGGTTTTAGAGACCCAGTACTTC.

This clone was observed many times. A clone one base away is much larger, so this may be a read error. This rearrangement joins TRBV20-1 to TRBJ1-5; D remains unclear. The last part of the DNA fits TRBJ2-3 better; the J call may be wrong. In germline, CDR1 is DFQATT, CDR2 SNEGSKA (reference sequence). The CDR3 is made up of 14 amino acids. The CDR3 region has the DNA TGCAGTGCTAGAGTGAAGGGCTCGTGGCAGCCCCAGTATTTT. Translated, it gives CSARVKGSWQPQYF.

This clone was seen more than once but under ten times. The missing conserved phenylalanine or tryptophan at the end of this CDR3 makes a read error likely. The rearrangement joins TRBV5-8 to TRBJ1-2; 10 bases line up with TRBD1. J gave up 10 bases and V 4 bases, and 10 bases lay outside the gene matches. Looked up from germline, CDR1 is SGHTS and CDR2 is YDEGEE. The CDR3 extends over 14 amino acids. The chain's CDR3 is CASSPRGTGAYYTL. The DNA of the CDR3 is TGTGCCAGCAGCCCCCGGGGGACAGGGGCTTACTACACCTTA.

This clone was seen many times. The chain employs TRBV5-4 and TRBJ2-7, with 10 bases matching TRBD1. V was pared by 0 bases and J by 3 bases, with 3 bases of the junction left unmatched. CDR1 and CDR2 (germline): SGHNT, YYREEE (reference sequence). The CDR3 contains 15 residues. In nucleotides, the CDR3 is TGTGCCAGCAGCTTGGATGGGACAGGGGACTACGAGCAGTACTTC. Its protein product is CASSLDGTGDYEQYF.

This clone was observed many times. This same CDR3 is encoded by further DNA sequences in the sample. The V and J genes are TRBV6-1 and TRBJ1-5, with a tentative D call TRBD1 (6 bases). From germline, CDR1 is MNHNS and CDR2 SASEGT. The germline V and J ends were trimmed by 5 bases and 7 bases, with 18 bases remaining between them. The CDR3 spans 15 residues. The CDR3 spells CASSFMAGVGQPQHF. The CDR3 region has the DNA TGTGCCAGCAGTTTTATGGCAGGGGTTGGGCAGCCCCAGCATTTT.

For this clone: With a much larger clone just one base away, this may be a read error. This CDR3 is also generated by other DNA sequences in the sample. This chain links TRBV27 with TRBJ2-7; D is uncertain. V was pared by 8 bases and J by 3 bases, with 14 bases between. This CDR3 is built from 13 residues. Germline loops: CDR1 MNHEY, CDR2 SMNVEV (reference sequence). The CDR3 DNA sequence: TGTGCCAGCGGTCCTCTTCCCCTCTACGAGCAGTACTTC. This sequence encodes CASGPLPLYEQYF.

J is TRBJ1-3 and V is TRBV6-5; D unclear. V lost 1 base to trimming and J lost 2 bases, with 15 bases between them. This CDR3 is built from 17 residues. Germline CDR1 and CDR2: MNHEY and SVGAGI. The CDR3 spells CASSYLRSNYAGNTIYF. For the CDR3, the DNA is TGTGCCAGCAGTTACTTGAGGAGTAATTATGCTGGAAACACCATATATTTT.

This sequence joins TRBV19 and TRBJ1-2, with no clear D. V lost 1 base, J lost 4 bases, and 13 bases lay in between. This CDR3 is 15 amino acids long. CDR1 and CDR2 (germline): LNHDA, SQIVND (reference sequence). CDR3 nucleotide sequence: TGTGCCAGTAGTATAGTGGACGGTACCATCTATGGCTACACCTTC. It encodes CASSIVDGTIYGYTF.

At least ten counts were recorded for this clone. The genes are TRBV3-1 and TRBJ2-7, with 7 bases that match TRBD2. Trimming at V came to 3 bases and at J to 7 bases, leaving 9 bases not matched to a gene. The length of the CDR3 is 14 residues. CDR1 is LGHDT, CDR2 YNNKEL, per germline (reference sequence). The CDR3 loop reads CASSQAGDSTEQYF. The CDR3 nucleotides are TGTGCCAGCAGCCAGGCGGGAGACTCAACAGAGCAGTACTTC.

This clone was picked up many times. The V call is TRBV20-1, the J call TRBJ2-3; 8 nucleotides line up with TRBD2. The CDR3 consists of 15 residues. Per germline, CDR1 DFQATT and CDR2 SNEGSKA (reference sequence). V gave up 0 bases and J gave up 1 base; unmatched junction bases: 3. CDR3 sequence (DNA): TGCAGTGCTAGAGATCTCGGGGGGGGCACAGATACGCAGTATTTT. Amino acid sequence: CSARDLGGGTDTQYF.

This clone occurred many times. The rearrangement joins TRBV6-1 to TRBJ2-5, with D uncertain. The CDR3 extends over 11 amino acids. Germline CDR1 reads MNHNS; CDR2 reads SASEGT. Trimming removed 5 bases at V and 5 bases at J, with 6 bases between. CDR3 DNA: TGTGCCAGCAGTATGTCGGAGACCCAGTACTTC. Translating it yields CASSMSETQYF.

Within the sample, this clone is medium-sized (0.01 to 0.1%). In DNA form, the CDR3 reads TGTGCCAGCAAACGGACTGAAGCTTTCTTT. This codes for CASKRTEAFF. V is TRBV6-1 and J is TRBJ1-1; the D is unclear. This CDR3 contains 10 residues. Trimming removed 7 bases at V and 5 bases at J, with 5 bases between. Germline V gene lookup returns CDR1 MNHNS and CDR2 SASEGT.

This clone came up many times. A much larger clone differs from this one at a single base, so this may be a read error. The chain couples TRBV7-6 to TRBJ2-3; unclear D gene. Germline lookup yields CDR1 SGHVS and CDR2 FNYEAQ. The length of the CDR3 is 14 residues. CDR3 protein: CAGSLATGTDTQYF. CDR3 in DNA: TGTGCCGGCAGCTTAGCTACGGGCACAGATACGCAGTATTTT. Full variable domain (rest looked up from reference TRBV7-6 and TRBJ2-3): GAGVSQSPRYKVTKRGQDVALRCDPISGHVSLYWYRQALGQGPEFLTYFNYEAQQDKSGLPNDRFSAERPEGSISTLTIQRTEQRDSAMYRCAGSLATGTDTQYFGPGTRLTVL.

Of note for this clone: Since no conserved phenylalanine or tryptophan closes the CDR3, a read error is the likely cause. The chain recombines TRBV11-2 with TRBJ2-1; 9 nucleotides agree with TRBD2. Germline V gene data show CDR1 as SGHAT and CDR2 as FQNNGV. This CDR3 contains 15 residues. After removal of 3 bases from V and 6 bases from J, the junction contained 6 bases not matched to a gene. The DNA for the CDR3 is TGTGCCAGCAGCTTTGTGGCGGGAGGGGTCAATGAGCAGTTCCTC. It codes for CASSFVAGGVNEQFL.